This is a list of T cell receptor beta chains from one sample in a study of blood T cell repertoires in COVID-19. Sequenced by immunoSEQ multiplex PCR; TCRdb stores in-frame clones only, minus some. The table shows just over 300,000 clones, with 87% occurring only once. The sample comprised peripheral blood. These receptors were taken from a man aged 18 to 35 with active or convalescent COVID-19. The CDR3 runs from the conserved cysteine through the conserved F or W. A D gene is named only where the DNA matches it firmly. The listing skips clone size in some rows; elsewhere it reads once, few, many or a size class.

j_call,clone_size,d_call,v_call,cdr3_length,cdr3_nt,cdr3_aa
TRBJ2-7,.,TRBD2,TRBV12-5,19,TGTGCTAGTGGTTTCACCTTTGTTAGCGGGATCCAATTCCCCTACGAGCAGTACTTC,CASGFTFVSGIQFPYEQYF
TRBJ1-4,few,TRBD1,TRBV5-6,16,TGTGCCAGCAGCGCAGCCTGGAAGGGACAGGATGAAAAACTGTTTTTT,CASSAAWKGQDEKLFF
TRBJ2-5,.,.,TRBV3-1/TRBV3-2,15,TGTGCCAGCAGCCAAGATGCCGGGTTAGTAAAGACCCAGTACTTC,CASSQDAGLVKTQYF
TRBJ1-2,.,TRBD1,TRBV18,14,TGTGCCAGCTCCGACAGGGGGTCAGGTGATGGCTACACCTTC,CASSDRGSGDGYTF
TRBJ2-2,.,TRBD2,TRBV28,15,TGTGCCAGCAGTAACGCGGGACTAAACACCGGGGAGCTGTTTTTT,CASSNAGLNTGELFF
TRBJ2-7,.,TRBD2,TRBV18,15,TGTGCCAGCTCACTGGGGACTAGCGGGACCCGGGAGCAGTACTTC,CASSLGTSGTREQYF
TRBJ2-1,.,TRBD2,TRBV13,16,TGTGCCAGCAGCCTCCGGGGCGGGAGGGTCTACAATGAGCAGTTCTTC,CASSLRGGRVYNEQFF
TRBJ2-3,.,TRBD2,TRBV28,16,TGTGCCAGCAGTTCCGGGACTAGCGAACGCACAGATACGCAGTATTTT,CASSSGTSERTDTQYF
TRBJ1-2,.,.,TRBV4-1,15,TGCGCCAGCAGCCAAGTCCCACTCAGGGATTCTGGCTACACCTTC,CASSQVPLRDSGYTF
TRBJ1-1,.,.,TRBV21-1,12,TGTGCCAGAGAGGGAGGGTTGGGTGAAGCTTTCTTT,CAREGGLGEAFF
TRBJ2-7,.,TRBD1,TRBV7-8,15,TGTGCCAGCAGCTTAGAGGGGACAGGGAACTACGAGCAGTACTTC,CASSLEGTGNYEQYF
TRBJ2-7,.,.,TRBV5-1,14,TGCGCCAGCAGCCCGGAGGGGATCTCCTACGAGCAGTACTTC,CASSPEGISYEQYF
TRBJ1-1,.,.,TRBV7-2,16,TGTGCCAGCAGCTTTCCTTCAGGGAGGACTAACACTGAAGCTTTCTTT,CASSFPSGRTNTEAFF
TRBJ2-6,once,.,TRBV4-3,16,TGCGCCAGCAGCCAAGTGGGGGGTTCTGGGGCCAACGTCCTGACTTTC,CASSQVGGSGANVLTF
TRBJ1-5,.,.,TRBV10-3,13,TGTGCCATCAGCGAGTCTCCCCGGGGGTCCCAGCATTTT,CAISESPRGSQHF
TRBJ1-5,.,TRBD1,TRBV7-7,17,TGTGCCAGCAGCCTAAATCCCGGGACAGGGGGTAAACAGCCCCAGCATTTT,CASSLNPGTGGKQPQHF
TRBJ2-1,once,TRBD2,TRBV7-3,18,TGTGCCAGCAGCCCGATGGGACTAGCGGGCAGCTCCTACAATGAGCAGTTCTTC,CASSPMGLAGSSYNEQFF
TRBJ1-2,.,.,TRBV5-1,16,TGCGCCAGCAGCCTCAGTGGAGGCGGTAAGAACTATGGCTACACCTTC,CASSLSGGGKNYGYTF
TRBJ2-7,.,.,TRBV7-2,13,TGTGCCAGCAGCTTCTCCCCAACAAGCGAGCAGTACTTC,CASSFSPTSEQYF
TRBJ1-5,.,TRBD1,TRBV18,13,TGTGCCAGCTCACCGACAGGGTTTCAGCCCCAGCATTTT,CASSPTGFQPQHF
TRBJ1-4,.,.,TRBV19,16,TGTGCCAGTAATATGGAGATACGAAATTCTAATGAAAAACTGTTTTTT,CASNMEIRNSNEKLFF
TRBJ1-1,once,.,TRBV6-5,13,TGTGCCAGCAGACAACGGGGGAACACTGAAGCTTTCTTT,CASRQRGNTEAFF
TRBJ2-7,few,.,TRBV5-4,13,TGTGCCAGCAGCCTACTACAGGGATACGAGCAGTACTTC,CASSLLQGYEQYF
TRBJ2-2,.,.,TRBV5-1,14,TGCGCCAGCAGCTTGTCCCTGAACACCGGGGAGCTGTTTTTT,CASSLSLNTGELFF
TRBJ2-7,.,TRBD2,TRBV12-5,19,TGTGCTAGTGGTTCCACCCGGGACCGCGGACTAGGCGTAAATCACGAGCAGTACTTC,CASGSTRDRGLGVNHEQYF
TRBJ2-7,.,.,TRBV18,15,TGTGCCAGCTCCCCGGCCCGGACAAAACTCTACGAGCAGTACTTC,CASSPARTKLYEQYF
TRBJ2-7,.,TRBD1,TRBV5-1,14,TGCGCCAGCAGATTTACCGGGACAGGGGACGAGCAGTACTTC,CASRFTGTGDEQYF
TRBJ2-5,.,.,TRBV5-1,16,TGCGCCAGCAGCTTGAACCCAGTAGGGGCTCAGGAGACCCAGTACTTC,CASSLNPVGAQETQYF
TRBJ1-4,.,.,TRBV3-1/TRBV3-2,14,TGTGCCAGCAGCCAGGCGGGGACTAATGAAAAACTGTTTTTT,CASSQAGTNEKLFF
TRBJ1-5,.,TRBD1,TRBV27,15,TGTGCCAGCAGTCAAGACAGGGGTGGCAATCAGCCCCAGCATTTT,CASSQDRGGNQPQHF
TRBJ1-1,.,.,TRBV29-1,13,TGCAGCGCATCGGACAGAGTTAACACTGAAGCTTTCTTT,CSASDRVNTEAFF
TRBJ2-3,.,.,TRBV9,16,TGTGCCAGCAGCGTAGCTTCCGGGACTAGCACAGATACGCAGTATTTT,CASSVASGTSTDTQYF
TRBJ2-2,.,TRBD1,TRBV6-4,18,TGTGCCAGCAGTGACTATGACAGGGGAAGGTTCAACACCGGGGAGCTGTTTTTT,CASSDYDRGRFNTGELFF
TRBJ1-2,.,TRBD1,TRBV2,14,TGTGCCAGCAGACCCGACAGGGGATATGGTGGCTACACCTTC,CASRPDRGYGGYTF
TRBJ2-5,.,.,TRBV12-2,17,TGTGCAAGTCCCCCGCCGCGGCTAGCGGGATTGGAAGAGACCCAGTACTTC,CASPPPRLAGLEETQYF
TRBJ2-3,.,TRBD2,TRBV6-4,15,TGTGCCAGCAGTACTAGCGGGAGTCGCACAGATACGCAGTATTTT,CASSTSGSRTDTQYF
TRBJ2-7,once,TRBD2,TRBV18,16,TGTGCCAGCTCACCACCGTTTTTAGCGGGGAATCATGAGCAGTACTTC,CASSPPFLAGNHEQYF
TRBJ1-3,.,.,TRBV7-8,12,TGTGCCAGCAGCGCGTCTGGAAACACCATATATTTT,CASSASGNTIYF
TRBJ2-7,.,.,TRBV29-1,13,TGCAGCGTTGATTACGGGTTGGGTTACGAGCAGTACTTC,CSVDYGLGYEQYF
TRBJ1-2,.,.,TRBV10-3,16,TGTGCCATCAGTGAGTCCGTGATCCTACCTAATAATGGCTACACCTTC,CAISESVILPNNGYTF
TRBJ1-5,.,.,TRBV24-1,12,TGTGCCACCAGTGATGGACAGACGAGGAAGCATTTT,CATSDGQTRKHF
TRBJ2-2,once,TRBD1,TRBV29-1,13,TGCAGCGTGGGACAGGGGGACACCGGGGAGCTGTTTTTT,CSVGQGDTGELFF
TRBJ1-4,.,.,TRBV12-5,16,TGTGCTAGTGGTTTGGGAAGCACAGAGAGAAATGAAAAACTGTTTTTT,CASGLGSTERNEKLFF
TRBJ2-2,once,.,TRBV11-3,17,TGTGCCAGCAGCTTACGGTCCGACAGCAATAACACCGGGGAGCTGTTTTTT,CASSLRSDSNNTGELFF
TRBJ1-3,.,.,TRBV2,17,TGTGCCAGCAGCCCGCAGCTTGACACCTACTCTGGAAACACCATATATTTT,CASSPQLDTYSGNTIYF
TRBJ2-2,.,.,TRBV5-1,13,TGCGCCAGCAGCTTGGATCGCACCGGGGAGCTGTTTTTT,CASSLDRTGELFF
TRBJ1-2,.,TRBD1,TRBV5-1,14,TGCGCCAGCAGCTTGTCAGGGGGGAGCTATGGCTACACCTTC,CASSLSGGSYGYTF
TRBJ2-2,.,.,TRBV5-1,13,TGCGCCAGCAGCATAGACAGTATAGGGGAGCTGTTTTTT,CASSIDSIGELFF
TRBJ1-2,.,TRBD1,TRBV18,15,TGTGCCAGCTCACCAGGGACAGGCGTCTTTTATGGCTACACCTTC,CASSPGTGVFYGYTF
TRBJ1-2,.,TRBD1,TRBV19,15,TGTGCCAGTAGTTCCTGGACAGGGGAGAGCTATGGCTACACCTTC,CASSSWTGESYGYTF
TRBJ1-5,.,.,TRBV11-2,14,TGTGCCAGCAGCTTAGCTACAGGGAGTCAGCCCCAGCATTTT,CASSLATGSQPQHF
TRBJ2-7,.,.,TRBV28,14,TGTGCCAGCAGTTTCGTGGACACCCCATACGAGCAGTACTTC,CASSFVDTPYEQYF
TRBJ1-4,.,.,TRBV5-1,14,TGCGCCAGCAGCTTCGCAGGCAATAATGAAAAACTGTTTTTT,CASSFAGNNEKLFF
TRBJ2-5,.,.,TRBV7-7,15,TGTGCCAGCAGCCAGGTTGGGGGGGGCCCTGAGACCCAGTACTTC,CASSQVGGGPETQYF
TRBJ1-1,once,.,TRBV28,18,TGTGCCAGCAGTTTACTCGGCTGGAGCCCTCGGGGGGCCACTGAAGCTTTCTTT,CASSLLGWSPRGATEAFF
TRBJ1-6,.,.,TRBV5-1,15,TGCGCCAGCAGCCCCAGTACGGGGATTAATTCACCCCTCCACTTT,CASSPSTGINSPLHF
TRBJ1-6,.,.,TRBV9,15,TGTGCCAGCAGCGTCTACAGGGATAGGGCGACACCCCTCCACTTT,CASSVYRDRATPLHF
TRBJ2-7,.,TRBD2,TRBV7-2,15,TGTGCCAGCAGCTTAGCCCTAGCGGGGCCCCAGGAGCAGTACTTC,CASSLALAGPQEQYF
TRBJ1-5,.,.,TRBV6-5,14,TGTGCCAGCAGCTCCACAGGGTACAATCAGCCCCAGCATTTT,CASSSTGYNQPQHF